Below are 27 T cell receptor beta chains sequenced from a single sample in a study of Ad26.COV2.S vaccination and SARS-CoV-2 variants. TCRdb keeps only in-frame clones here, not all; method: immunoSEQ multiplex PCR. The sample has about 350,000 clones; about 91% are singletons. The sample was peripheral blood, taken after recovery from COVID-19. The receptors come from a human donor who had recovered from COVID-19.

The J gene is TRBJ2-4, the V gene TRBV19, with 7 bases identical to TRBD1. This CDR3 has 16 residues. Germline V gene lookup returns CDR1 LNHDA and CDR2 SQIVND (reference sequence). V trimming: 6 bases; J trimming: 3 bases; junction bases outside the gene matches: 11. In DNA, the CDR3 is TGTGCCAGTAGCCCCACCGGGACAGTCTACAAAAACATTCAGTACTTC. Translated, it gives CASSPTGTVYKNIQYF. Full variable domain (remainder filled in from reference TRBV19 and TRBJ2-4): DGGITQSPKYLFRKEGQNVTLSCEQNLNHDAMYWYRQDPGQGLRLIYYSQIVNDFQKGDIAEGYSVSREKKESFPLTVTSAQKNPTAFYLCASSPTGTVYKNIQYFGAGTRLSVL.

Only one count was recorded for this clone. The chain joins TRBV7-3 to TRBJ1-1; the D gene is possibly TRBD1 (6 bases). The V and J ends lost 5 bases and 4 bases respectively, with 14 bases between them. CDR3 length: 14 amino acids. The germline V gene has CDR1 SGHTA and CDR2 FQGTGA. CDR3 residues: CASSRGGRATEAFF. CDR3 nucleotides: TGTGCCAGCAGCCGGGGGGGCAGGGCCACTGAAGCTTTCTTT.

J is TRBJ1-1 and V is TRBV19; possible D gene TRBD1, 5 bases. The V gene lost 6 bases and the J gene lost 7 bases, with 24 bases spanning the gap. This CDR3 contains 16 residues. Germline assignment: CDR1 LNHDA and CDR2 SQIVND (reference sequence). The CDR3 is CASRTWGIKRKGEAFF. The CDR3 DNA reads TGTGCCAGTAGAACCTGGGGGATTAAGAGGAAGGGTGAAGCTTTCTTT. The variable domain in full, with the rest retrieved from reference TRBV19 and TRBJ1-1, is DGGITQSPKYLFRKEGQNVTLSCEQNLNHDAMYWYRQDPGQGLRLIYYSQIVNDFQKGDIAEGYSVSREKKESFPLTVTSAQKNPTAFYLCASRTWGIKRKGEAFFGQGTRLTVV.

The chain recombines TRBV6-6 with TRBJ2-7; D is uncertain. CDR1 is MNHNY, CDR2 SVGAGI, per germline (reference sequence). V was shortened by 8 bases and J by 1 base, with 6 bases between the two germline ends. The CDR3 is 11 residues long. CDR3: CASEGSYEQYF. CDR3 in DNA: TGTGCCAGCGAAGGGTCCTACGAGCAGTACTTC.

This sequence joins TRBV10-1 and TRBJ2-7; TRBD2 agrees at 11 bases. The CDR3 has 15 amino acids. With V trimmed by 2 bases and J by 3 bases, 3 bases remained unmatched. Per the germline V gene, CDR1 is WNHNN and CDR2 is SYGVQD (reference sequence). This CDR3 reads CASSEHSGGDYEQYF. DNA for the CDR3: TGCGCCAGCAGTGAGCATAGCGGGGGGGACTACGAGCAGTACTTC.

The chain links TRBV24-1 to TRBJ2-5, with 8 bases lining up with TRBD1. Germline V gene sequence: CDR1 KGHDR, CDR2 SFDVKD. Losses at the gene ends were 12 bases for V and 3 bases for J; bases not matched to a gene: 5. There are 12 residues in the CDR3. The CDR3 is CAASTGEETQYF. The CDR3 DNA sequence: TGTGCCGCGTCGACAGGGGAAGAGACCCAGTACTTC.

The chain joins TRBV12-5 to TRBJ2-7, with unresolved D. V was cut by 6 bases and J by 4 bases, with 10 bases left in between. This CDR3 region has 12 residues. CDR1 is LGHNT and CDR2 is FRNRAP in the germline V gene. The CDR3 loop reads CASGPSPYEQYF. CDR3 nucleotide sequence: TGTGCTAGTGGCCCATCCCCATACGAGCAGTACTTC. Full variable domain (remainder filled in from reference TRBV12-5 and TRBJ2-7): DARVTQTPRHKVTEMGQEVTMRCQPILGHNTVFWYRQTMMQGLELLAYFRNRAPLDDSGMPKDRFSAEMPDATLATLKIQPSEPRDSAVYFCASGPSPYEQYFGPGTRLTVT.

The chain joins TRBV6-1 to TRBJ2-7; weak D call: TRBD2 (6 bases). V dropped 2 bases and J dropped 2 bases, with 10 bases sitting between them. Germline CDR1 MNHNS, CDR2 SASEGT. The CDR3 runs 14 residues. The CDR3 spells CASSELRGTYEQYF. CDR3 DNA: TGTGCCAGCAGTGAATTACGGGGGACCTACGAGCAGTACTTC.

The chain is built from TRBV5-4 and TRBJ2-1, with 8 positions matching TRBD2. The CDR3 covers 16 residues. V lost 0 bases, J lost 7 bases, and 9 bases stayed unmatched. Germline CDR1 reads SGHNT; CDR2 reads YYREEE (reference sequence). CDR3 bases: TGTGCCAGCAGCTTGGGACTAGCGCGTGAGGGGAATGAGCAGTTCTTC. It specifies CASSLGLAREGNEQFF. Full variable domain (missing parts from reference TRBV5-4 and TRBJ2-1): ETGVTQSPTHLIKTRGQQVTLRCSSQSGHNTVSWYQQALGQGPQFIFQYYREEENGRGNFPPRFSGLQFPNYSSELNVNALELDDSALYLCASSLGLAREGNEQFFGPGTRLTVL.

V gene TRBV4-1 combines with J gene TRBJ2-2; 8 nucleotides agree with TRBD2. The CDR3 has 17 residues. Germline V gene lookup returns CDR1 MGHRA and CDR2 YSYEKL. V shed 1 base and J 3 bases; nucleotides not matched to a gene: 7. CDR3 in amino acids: CASSQVNLGLDTGELFF. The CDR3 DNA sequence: TGCGCCAGCAGCCAAGTCAACCTGGGACTAGACACCGGGGAGCTGTTTTTT.

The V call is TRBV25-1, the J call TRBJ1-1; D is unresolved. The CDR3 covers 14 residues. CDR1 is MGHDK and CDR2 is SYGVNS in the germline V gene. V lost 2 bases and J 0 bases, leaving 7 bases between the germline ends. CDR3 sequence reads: CASSEIGMNTEAFF. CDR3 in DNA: TGTGCCAGCAGTGAAATCGGTATGAACACTGAAGCTTTCTTT.

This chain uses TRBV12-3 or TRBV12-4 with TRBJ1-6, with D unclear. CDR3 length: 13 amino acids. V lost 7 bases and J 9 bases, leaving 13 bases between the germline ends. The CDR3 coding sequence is TGTGCCAGCACCCTCCTCGTGGGTTCACCCCTCCACTTT. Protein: CASTLLVGSPLHF.

CDR3 protein: CASSRTENTEAFF. The CDR3 bases are TGTGCCAGCAGTCGGACGGAGAACACTGAAGCTTTCTTT. This rearrangement joins TRBV12-3 or TRBV12-4 to TRBJ1-1; D is undetermined. The CDR3 length is 13 residues. With 5 bases removed from V and 1 base from J, the gap between germline ends came to 8 bases.

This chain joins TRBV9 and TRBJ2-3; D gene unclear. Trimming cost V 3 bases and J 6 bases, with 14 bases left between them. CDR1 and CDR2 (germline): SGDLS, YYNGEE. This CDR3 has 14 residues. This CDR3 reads CASSGQVQRDTQYF. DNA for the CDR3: TGTGCCAGCAGCGGACAAGTCCAAAGGGATACGCAGTATTTT. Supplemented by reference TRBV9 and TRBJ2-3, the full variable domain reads DSGVTQTPKHLITATGQRVTLRCSPRSGDLSVYWYQQSLDQGLQFLIQYYNGEERAKGNILERFSAQQFPDLHSELNLSSLELGDSALYFCASSGQVQRDTQYFGPGTRLTVL.

CDR3 sequence reads: CASSQAQGQFPAFYGYTF. The DNA for the CDR3 is TGTGCCAGCAGCCAAGCTCAGGGACAGTTCCCTGCGTTCTATGGCTACACCTTC. V gene TRBV14 combines with J gene TRBJ1-2; 7 positions agree with TRBD1. After removal of 1 base from V and 4 bases from J, the junction contained 15 bases not matched to a gene. The CDR3 is made up of 18 amino acids. From germline, CDR1 is SGHDN and CDR2 FVKESK.

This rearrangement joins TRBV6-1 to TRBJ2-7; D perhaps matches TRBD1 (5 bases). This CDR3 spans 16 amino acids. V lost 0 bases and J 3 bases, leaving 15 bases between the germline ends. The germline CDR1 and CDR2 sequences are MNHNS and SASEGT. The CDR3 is CASSEAWQGPHYEQYF. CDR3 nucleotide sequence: TGTGCCAGCAGTGAAGCGTGGCAGGGTCCCCACTACGAGCAGTACTTC.

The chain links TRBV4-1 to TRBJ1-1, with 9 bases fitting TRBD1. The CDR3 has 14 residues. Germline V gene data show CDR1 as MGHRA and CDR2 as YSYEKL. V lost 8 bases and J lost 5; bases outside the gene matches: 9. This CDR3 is CASRTGDRKTEAFF. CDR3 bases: TGCGCCAGCCGGACAGGGGATCGAAAAACTGAAGCTTTCTTT.

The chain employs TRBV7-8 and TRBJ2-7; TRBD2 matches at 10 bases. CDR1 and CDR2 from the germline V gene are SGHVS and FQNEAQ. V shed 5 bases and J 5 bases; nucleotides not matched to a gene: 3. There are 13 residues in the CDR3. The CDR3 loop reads CASSLGLADEQYF. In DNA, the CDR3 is TGTGCCAGCAGCCTAGGACTAGCGGACGAGCAGTACTTC.

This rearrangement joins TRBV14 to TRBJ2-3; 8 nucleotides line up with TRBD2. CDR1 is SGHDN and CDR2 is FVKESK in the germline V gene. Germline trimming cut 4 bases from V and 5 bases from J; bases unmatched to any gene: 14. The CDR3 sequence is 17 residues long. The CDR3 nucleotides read TGTGCCAGCAGCCGTCGAGGGGGGCCCCGGGGGGGAGATACGCAGTATTTT. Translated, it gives CASSRRGGPRGGDTQYF.

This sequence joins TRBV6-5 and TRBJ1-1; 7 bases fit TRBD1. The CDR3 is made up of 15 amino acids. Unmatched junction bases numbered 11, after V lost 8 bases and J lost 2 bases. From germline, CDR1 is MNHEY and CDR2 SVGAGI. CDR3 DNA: TGTGCCAGCTTCCTTGGCAGGGGGGAAAACACTGAAGCTTTCTTT. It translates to CASFLGRGENTEAFF.

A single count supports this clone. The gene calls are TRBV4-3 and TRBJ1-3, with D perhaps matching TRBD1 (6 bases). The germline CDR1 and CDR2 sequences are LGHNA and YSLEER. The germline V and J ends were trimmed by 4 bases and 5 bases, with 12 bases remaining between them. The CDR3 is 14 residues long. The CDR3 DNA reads TGCGCCAGCAGCCCTAGGGGGGCGCGAAACACCATATATTTT. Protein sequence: CASSPRGARNTIYF.

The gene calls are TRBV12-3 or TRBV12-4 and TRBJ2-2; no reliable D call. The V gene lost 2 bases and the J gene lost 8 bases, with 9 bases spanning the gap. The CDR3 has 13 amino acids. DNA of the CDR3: TGTGCCAGCAGTTTAAGGGCCCGTGGGGAGCTGTTTTTT. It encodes CASSLRARGELFF.

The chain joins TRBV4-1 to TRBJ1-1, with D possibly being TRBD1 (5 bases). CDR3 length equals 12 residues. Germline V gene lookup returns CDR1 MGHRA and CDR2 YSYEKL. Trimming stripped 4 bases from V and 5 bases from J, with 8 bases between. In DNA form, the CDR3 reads TGCGCCAGCAGCCCAGGGTATACTGAAGCTTTCTTT. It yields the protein CASSPGYTEAFF.

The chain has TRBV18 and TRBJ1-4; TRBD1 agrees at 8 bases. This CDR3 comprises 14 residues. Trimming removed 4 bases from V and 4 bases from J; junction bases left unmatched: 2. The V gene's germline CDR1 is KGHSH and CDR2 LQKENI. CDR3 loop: CASSRDRGNEKLFF. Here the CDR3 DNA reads TGTGCCAGCTCACGAGACAGGGGTAATGAAAAACTGTTTTTT.

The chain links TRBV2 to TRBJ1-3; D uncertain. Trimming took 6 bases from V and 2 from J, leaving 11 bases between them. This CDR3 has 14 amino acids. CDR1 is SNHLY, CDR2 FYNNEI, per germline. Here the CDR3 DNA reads TGTGCCAGCAGACCCGACGGGACTGGAAACACCATATATTTT. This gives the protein CASRPDGTGNTIYF.

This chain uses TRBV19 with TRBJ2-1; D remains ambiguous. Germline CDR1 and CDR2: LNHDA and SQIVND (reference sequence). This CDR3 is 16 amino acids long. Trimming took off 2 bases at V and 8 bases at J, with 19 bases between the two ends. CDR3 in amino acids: CASSIIMNLWADEQFF. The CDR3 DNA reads TGTGCCAGTAGTATAATAATGAACTTGTGGGCGGATGAGCAGTTCTTC.

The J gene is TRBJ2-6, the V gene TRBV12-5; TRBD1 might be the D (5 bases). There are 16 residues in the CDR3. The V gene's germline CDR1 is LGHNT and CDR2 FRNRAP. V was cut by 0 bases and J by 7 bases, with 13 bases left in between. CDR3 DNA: TGTGCTAGTGGTTTGGTATTCGGAAGGGGCGCCAACGTCCTGACTTTC. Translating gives CASGLVFGRGANVLTF.